Sequencing of this T cell receptor (beta chain) was carried out in a study of blood T cell repertoires in COVID-19. In the study overall: Specimens from acute and convalescent COVID-19 originated in the United States, Italy and Spain. T cells, B-cell-depleted T cells, or PBMCs provided the cDNA or gDNA that served as material.

Method: immunoSEQ multiplex PCR; TCRdb's copy keeps in-frame clones and lacks some. The table shows about 150,000 clones, with approximately 85% occurring only once. The CDR3 extends over 16 amino acids. V lost 6 bases, J lost 2 bases, and 10 bases stayed unmatched. This rearrangement joins TRBV6-7 to TRBJ1-5, with 7 bases matching TRBD1. TRBV6-7 counts as an open reading frame of uncertain function. The sequence was collected from a man aged 55 to 70 with COVID-19, enrolled during active disease. Input material: peripheral blood. The CDR3 loop is CASRHRGPLCNQPQHF. The CDR3 region has the DNA TGTGCCAGCAGGCACAGGGGACCCCTTTGCAATCAGCCCCAGCATTTT.